One TCR beta chain is described in this entry. The sample comes from a study of blood T cell repertoires in COVID-19. Study background: Acute and convalescent COVID-19 samples came from the United States, Italy and Spain.

Source study methods: Researchers report that nucleated cell counts were estimated from reference gene primer amplification. The data were produced by immunoSEQ multiplex PCR, yet TCRdb's version contains in-frame clones alone and is incomplete. That table supplies the V and J calls and clone size; D and trimming were determined from the DNA. The sample holds 90,000 to 150,000 clones, around nine tenths seen once. CDR3 length: 16 residues. With V trimmed by 0 bases and J by 14 bases, 13 bases remained unmatched. Germline loops: CDR1 SEHNR, CDR2 FQNEAQ (reference sequence). Sequenced sample: peripheral blood. V usage is TRBV7-9 and J usage is TRBJ1-6, with 7 bases lining up with TRBD1. The TCR originated in a woman in her forties or fifties with acute or convalescent COVID-19. The CDR3 DNA follows: TGTGCCAGCAGCTTAGCAGGAGGGCCAGGGGGTGAGACCCTCCACTTT. This gives the protein CASSLAGGPGGETLHF.